This entry describes one TCR beta chain. The sample holds many counts of this clonotype. Its antigen has not been determined. No much larger clone is present one base from it, and per-base qualities are unavailable. Libraries of naive CD8 T cells were generated from roughly 20,000 to 1,000,000 sorted cells, with 10%, 30% or 50% of the purified RNA used. Naive CD8 T cells were FACS-sorted as CD8+CD4-CCR7+CD45RA+ on a BD FACSAria II into RLT Plus buffer. To test detection sensitivity, Jurkat RNA equivalent to more than 9 TCR copies was spiked into samples of roughly 18,000-1,000,000 naive CD8 T cells. CD8 T cells were enriched using RosetteSep CD8+ T Cell Enrichment Cocktail and Ficoll-Paque, and the enriched cells then underwent ACK red cell lysis. The CDR3 starts with the cysteine, ends with the phenylalanine, and has 15 residues. Here the CDR3 DNA is all that survives: 45 bases in frame from base 1. CDR1 is given as SGHNT and CDR2 as YENEEA, both from the germline V gene. Deletion took 1 base off V and 4 bases off J, with a span of 14 bases between the germline ends.

The library was built by means of PCR. Instrument used: Illumina HiSeq 4000. Preparation of bulk TCR libraries followed a previously described approach, with the TCR primers listed in Table S5. Purification of total RNA was performed with the Qiagen AllPrep DNA/RNA kit. Before analysis, reads from multiple sequencing runs of the same library were pooled. The paper's data handling went like this. Only reads with exact TCR constant sequence were kept, trimmed to 150 nt, and grouped by their 12-nt molecular barcodes. Within each barcode group, reads were sub-clustered at a 15% Levenshtein threshold, and quality-weighted consensus sequences were built per RNA molecule. Non-functional sequences were excluded, and lower-count sequences lying one edit away from another sequence were also excluded. Based on fitting two negative binomial distributions, any barcode sub-cluster with under 20% of the maximum read count was discarded. TCRdb reprocessing: public reads trimmed at Q25 with fastp, clones called with MiXCR, in-frame beta chains kept. Each record represents a unique CDR3 protein, reported with the most common genes and DNA among its rows. These V and J calls rely on TCRdb rather than the paper's analysis. This sample comprises roughly 12,000 distinct CDR3 sequences, roughly 15% of them detected only once. Of the sample, 1.5% to 2% falls within the top ten clones.

This record comes from a study of molecular identifiers for immune sequencing clone quantification listed by TCRdb under 2018. Regarding the study in general: For a replicate experiment, RNA from 20,000 or 100,000 naive CD8 T cells was divided into five aliquots, and four of the five aliquots were sequenced. The study was a methods study using CD8 T cells to benchmark molecular-identifier clustering-based TCR repertoire sequencing (MIDCIRS) and TCR RNA copy counting.

Study-wide conclusions, independent of this receptor: When barcode sub-clustering was not used, chimeric consensus sequences inflated TCR diversity, with chimeras reaching as high as 47%. Highly expanded clone sizes could be underestimated because identical TCR molecules may share a barcode. Modeling gave about 3.2 recovered TCR RNA copies per cell versus 8 to 10 by digital PCR, implying roughly 30% capture efficiency. Spiked-in Jurkat TCR RNA (approximately 10 copies' worth), which is not part of the donor repertoire, was contained in the naive libraries. Even against a background of one million naive CD8 T cells, spiked-in Jurkat TCR RNA amounting to a single cell's worth was reported to be detectable. In CMV-specific effector cells, clones with more than 20 RNA copies accounted for over 99% of molecules, whereas in naive cells such clones accounted for under 1%.

The chain couples TRBV11-3 to TRBJ2-7, with the D gene not clear enough to name. The origin of this receptor is a human donor in good health. Some libraries in this study had Jurkat cell RNA spiked in. The sequenced material came from naive CD8+ T cells from blood, with Jurkat cell RNA spiked in. This specimen's cell subset or site label, interpreted: FACS-sorted CD8+CD4-CCR7+CD45RA+ naive T cells. CDR3 region: CASSLGGSSGYEQYF. The DNA sequence reads TGTGCCAGCAGCTTAGGGGGTTCGAGTGGGTACGAGCAGTACTTC.